Listed here are 11 T cell receptor beta chains from one sample, sequenced in a study of Graves' ophthalmopathy and Graves' hyperthyroidism listed by TCRdb under 2018. Sequencing instrument: Illumina HiSeq 2000. For repertoire sequencing, TCR beta CDR3 regions were amplified from RNA transcripts. The first round of RT-PCR was done with HTBI primers and the Qiagen OneStep RT-PCR kit, and was followed by a second round of multiplex PCR, then size selection and purification. The public sequencing data were trimmed at Q25 with fastp and processed into clonotypes with MiXCR by TCRdb, which kept only in-frame beta chains. Records with the same CDR3 protein are collapsed into one entry carrying the most frequent genes and DNA. This sample lists about 700,000 distinct CDR3 sequences; roughly 41% were detected once. The biggest ten clones account for roughly 45% of the sample. Sequencing was performed on peripheral blood. These receptors came from an adult man with Graves' ophthalmopathy.

The chain recombines TRBV19 with TRBJ1-2, with 10 nucleotides matching TRBD1. The CDR3 contains 16 residues. Trimming cost V 3 bases and J 5 bases; bases outside gene matches: 9. In germline, CDR1 is LNHDA, CDR2 SQIVND (reference sequence). As DNA, the CDR3 is TGTGCCAGTAGTATCCCCCGACAGGGGGCAACTTATGGCTACACCTTC. It is translated as CASSIPRQGATYGYTF.

Remarks on this clonotype: One end of the junction is discordant with germline, which a read error may explain. The genes are TRBV20-1 and TRBJ2-5, with D perhaps TRBD2 (5 bases). The germline CDR1 and CDR2 sequences are DFQATT and SNEGSKA (reference sequence). The CDR3 is 11 residues long. Written as DNA, the CDR3 is TGCAGTGCTAGGGGGTGGGAGACCCGGTACTTC. It yields the protein CSARGWETRYF.

Many counts were recorded for this clonotype. V is TRBV2 and J is TRBJ1-2; D is perhaps TRBD1 (5 bases). The germline V gene encodes CDR1 SNHLY and CDR2 FYNNEI. The CDR3 contains 12 residues. Trimming removed 8 bases from V and 6 bases from J, with 13 bases in between. The CDR3 sequence: CASALGRNGYTF. The CDR3 nucleotides read TGTGCCAGCGCACTGGGGCGGAATGGCTACACCTTC.

The chain carries TRBV20-1 and TRBJ1-2; D unclear. The CDR3 sequence is 11 residues long. Germline V gene sequence: CDR1 DFQATT, CDR2 SNEGSKA (reference sequence). V gave up 2 bases and J gave up 6 bases, with 7 bases separating them. This chain's CDR3 is CSARWEDGYTF. CDR3 nucleotides: TGCAGTGCTAGATGGGAGGATGGCTACACCTTC.

The genes are TRBV7-9 and TRBJ2-2; the D is unclear. The V gene lost 5 bases and the J gene lost 3 bases, with 13 bases spanning the gap. Germline-derived CDR1 and CDR2 are SEHNR and FQNEAQ (reference sequence). The CDR3 is made up of 15 amino acids. The CDR3 is CASSPDRTDTGELFF. In DNA form, the CDR3 reads TGTGCCAGCAGCCCCGATAGAACAGACACCGGGGAGCTGTTTTTT. The whole variable domain, remainder taken from reference TRBV7-9 and TRBJ2-2, is DTGVSQNPRHKITKRGQNVTFRCDPISEHNRLYWYRQTLGQGPEFLTYFQNEAQLEKSRLLSDRFSAERPKGSFSTLEIQRTEQGDSAMYLCASSPDRTDTGELFFGEGSRLTVL.

The CDR3 loop is CATSRAGTANTGELFF. The DNA for the CDR3 is TGTGCCACCAGCAGAGCCGGGACAGCGAACACCGGGGAGCTGTTTTTT. The chain employs TRBV15 and TRBJ2-2, with 7 bases matching TRBD1. Germline V lookup: CDR1 LNHNV, CDR2 YYDKDF (reference sequence). The CDR3 totals 16 residues. V shed 1 base, J shed 0 bases, and the junction held 2 bases outside the gene matches.

This clonotype has at least ten counts. The chain recombines TRBV4-2 with TRBJ1-5; D remains unclear. There are 15 residues in the CDR3. The V gene lost 4 bases and the J gene lost 3 bases, with 13 bases spanning the gap. Germline CDR1 and CDR2: LGHNA and YNFKEQ. DNA for the CDR3: TGTGCCAGCAGCCGGATGGACGGCAACAATCAGCCCCAGCATTTT. Amino acid sequence: CASSRMDGNNQPQHF.

This clonotype was counted ten times or more. The rearrangement links TRBV5-5 to TRBJ2-7; D is unclear. V was clipped by 0 bases and J by 2 bases, with 9 bases between them. This CDR3 region has 14 residues. Germline CDR1 and CDR2: SGHKS and YYEKEE (reference sequence). The CDR3: CASSLVSAAYEQYF. The CDR3 DNA sequence: TGTGCCAGCAGCTTGGTGTCGGCAGCCTACGAGCAGTACTTC.

This clonotype occurred once. This clone may be a read error of a much larger clone one base away. V gene TRBV29-1 combines with J gene TRBJ1-2; D unresolved. Trimming removed 7 bases from V and 5 bases from J, with 17 bases in between. From germline, CDR1 is SQVTM and CDR2 ANQGSEA. The CDR3 covers 13 residues. The CDR3 sequence is CSAQTAAQYGYTF. The CDR3 nucleotides read TGCAGCGCGCAGACCGCTGCCCAATATGGCTACACCTTC.

This clonotype was seen ten or more times. The chain combines TRBV7-9 with TRBJ2-7, with 12 bases fitting TRBD2. The CDR3 loop spans 15 amino acids. In germline, CDR1 is SEHNR, CDR2 FQNEAQ (reference sequence). V lost 3 bases, J lost 6 bases, and 6 bases stayed unmatched. The CDR3 region has the DNA TGTGCCAGCAGCTTGCGACTAGCGGGAGTCCCCGAGCAGTACTTC. Amino acid sequence: CASSLRLAGVPEQYF. Together with reference TRBV7-9 and TRBJ2-7, the CDR3 gives the full variable domain: DTGVSQNPRHKITKRGQNVTFRCDPISEHNRLYWYRQTLGQGPEFLTYFQNEAQLEKSRLLSDRFSAERPKGSFSTLEIQRTEQGDSAMYLCASSLRLAGVPEQYFGPGTRLTVT.

The chain links TRBV2 to TRBJ1-2; tentative D call: TRBD1 (5 bases). This CDR3 comprises 15 residues. Between the trimmed V and J ends, which lost 4 bases and 5 bases, there was a span of 17 bases. Germline CDR1 SNHLY, CDR2 FYNNEI. The CDR3: CASSAGGEIFYGYTF. The CDR3 bases are TGTGCCAGCAGTGCCGGGGGGGAGATTTTTTATGGCTACACCTTC.